These T cell receptor beta chains were read from a single sample in a study of blood T cell repertoires in COVID-19. Generated by immunoSEQ multiplex PCR, the TCRdb table keeps only in-frame clones and is missing some. The sample has hundreds of thousands of clones; around 87% are singletons. The sequenced sample consisted of peripheral blood. Receptors were obtained from a man between 60 and 75 years old with acute or convalescent COVID-19. CDR3s include the opening cysteine and the closing phenylalanine or tryptophan. The order of the fields is CDR3 protein, CDR3 DNA, D gene, V gene, clone size, J gene. A D gene is named only where the DNA matches it firmly. Clone sizes are given selectively: once, few, many, or a class where the clone is expanded.

CASSHNRDTYYEQYF | TGTGCCAGCAGTCACAATCGAGACACGTACTACGAGCAGTACTTC | - | TRBV6-6 | - | TRBJ2-7
CASSGRDRVYEQYF | TGTGCCAGCAGCGGACGAGACAGGGTGTACGAGCAGTACTTC | TRBD1 | TRBV9 | - | TRBJ2-7
CASRGRNEQFF | TGTGCCAGCCGCGGAAGAAATGAGCAGTTCTTC | - | TRBV18 | - | TRBJ2-1
CASSPVEDRPYNEQFF | TGCGCCAGCAGCCCGGTGGAGGATCGACCCTACAATGAGCAGTTCTTC | - | TRBV5-1 | - | TRBJ2-1
CASSLNRDRVIGYTF | TGTGCCAGCAGTTTAAATAGGGACAGGGTCATCGGCTACACCTTC | TRBD1 | TRBV27 | - | TRBJ1-2
CASSLSGWSQPQHF | TGTGCCAGCAGCTTATCGGGGTGGAGTCAGCCCCAGCATTTT | - | TRBV7-6 | - | TRBJ1-5
CATRQGALTLYEQYF | TGTGCCACCCGACAGGGGGCACTTACTCTCTACGAGCAGTACTTC | TRBD1 | TRBV2 | once | TRBJ2-7
CASSSWGDAFF | TGTGCCAGCAGCTCTTGGGGCGACGCTTTCTTT | - | TRBV9 | - | TRBJ1-1
CASSRDRDYSPLHF | TGCGCCAGCAGCCGGGACAGGGATTATTCACCCCTCCACTTT | TRBD1 | TRBV4-3 | - | TRBJ1-6
CASSLSGGTGELFF | TGTGCCAGCAGCTTGTCCGGTGGCACCGGGGAGCTGTTTTTT | - | TRBV5-5 | - | TRBJ2-2
CASSPGTGGLSSYEQYF | TGTGCCAGCAGCCCAGGGACAGGGGGCCTCAGCTCCTACGAGCAGTACTTC | TRBD1 | TRBV7-8 | - | TRBJ2-7
CASSSRENTGELFF | TGTGCCAGCAGTTCCAGGGAGAACACCGGGGAGCTGTTTTTT | - | TRBV6-7 | once | TRBJ2-2
CASSRERVNEKLFF | TGCGCCAGCAGCCGGGAGAGGGTTAATGAAAAACTGTTTTTT | - | TRBV4-1 | - | TRBJ1-4
CASSFPGGAGAPSEQYF | TGTGCCAGCAGCTTCCCTGGGGGAGCGGGGGCCCCTTCTGAGCAGTACTTC | TRBD2 | TRBV7-2 | - | TRBJ2-7
CASSQGLEQYF | TGTGCCAGCAGCCAGGGCCTGGAGCAGTACTTC | - | TRBV3-1/TRBV3-2 | - | TRBJ2-7
CASSLKRGGVRETQYF | TGTGCCAGCAGTTTAAAGCGGGGGGGCGTTAGGGAGACCCAGTACTTC | TRBD2 | TRBV28 | - | TRBJ2-5
CASSLSGGQVEAFF | TGTGCCAGCAGTTTATCGGGGGGGCAAGTTGAAGCTTTCTTT | - | TRBV28 | - | TRBJ1-1
CASSPWIQGGNQPQHF | TGTGCCAGCAGTCCCTGGATCCAGGGGGGCAATCAGCCCCAGCATTTT | TRBD1 | TRBV27 | - | TRBJ1-5
CASSQVKGASNTEAFF | TGCGCCAGCAGCCAAGTAAAGGGGGCTTCTAACACTGAAGCTTTCTTT | TRBD1 | TRBV4-1 | - | TRBJ1-1
CASDQGGGNQPQHF | TGTGCCAGCGACCAGGGAGGGGGCAATCAGCCCCAGCATTTT | - | TRBV19 | - | TRBJ1-5
CASSFGAGTGTEKLFF | TGCGCCAGCAGCTTTGGGGCCGGGACAGGTACTGAAAAACTGTTTTTT | TRBD1 | TRBV5-1 | - | TRBJ1-4
CASSSHQGYGYTF | TGTGCCAGCAGCTCCCACCAGGGGTATGGCTACACCTTC | - | TRBV7-2 | once | TRBJ1-2
CASSLATSAAYEQYF | TGTGCCAGCAGCTTAGCCACGTCTGCGGCCTACGAGCAGTACTTC | - | TRBV7-6 | - | TRBJ2-7
CASSFSGPPGNEQFF | TGTGCCAGCAGCTTTAGCGGGCCCCCGGGCAATGAGCAGTTCTTC | TRBD2 | TRBV7-3 | - | TRBJ2-1
CAWSSGGGEQYF | TGTGCCTGGAGCAGTGGAGGCGGCGAGCAGTACTTC | - | TRBV30 | - | TRBJ2-7
CASSAGQGAFSPLHF | TGTGCCAGCTCAGCAGGACAGGGGGCTTTTTCACCCCTCCACTTT | TRBD1 | TRBV18 | few | TRBJ1-6
CASSLANLAGGHQETQYF | TGCGCCAGCAGCTTGGCCAACCTAGCGGGGGGGCACCAAGAGACCCAGTACTTC | TRBD2 | TRBV5-1 | - | TRBJ2-5
CASSPSGGPYEQYF | TGTGCCAGCAGTCCCTCGGGGGGCCCCTACGAGCAGTACTTC | - | TRBV27 | - | TRBJ2-7
CASSYQGYNEQFF | TGTGCCAGCAGTTACCAGGGTTACAATGAGCAGTTCTTC | - | TRBV6-5 | - | TRBJ2-1
CASSLGTGVTDTQYF | TGTGCCAGCAGTTTGGGGACAGGGGTAACAGATACGCAGTATTTT | TRBD1 | TRBV27 | - | TRBJ2-3
CASSEGGTGGTLYTF | TGTGCCAGCAGTGAAGGGGGGACAGGGGGCACATTATACACCTTC | TRBD1 | TRBV2 | - | TRBJ1-2
CASSEAVAGRNEKLFF | TGTGCCAGCAGTGAAGCAGTGGCAGGGAGGAATGAAAAACTGTTTTTT | - | TRBV6-1 | once | TRBJ1-4
CASSGTGTGQEKLFF | TGTGCCAGCAGTGGTACCGGGACAGGGCAAGAAAAACTGTTTTTT | TRBD1 | TRBV28 | - | TRBJ1-4
CASSPSWRGQETQYF | TGTGCCAGCAGCCCCAGTTGGCGGGGGCAAGAGACCCAGTACTTC | TRBD2 | TRBV6-2/TRBV6-3 | - | TRBJ2-5
CASSPQSAGRTEAFF | TGTGCCAGCTCACCACAGTCCGCGGGTCGGACTGAAGCTTTCTTT | - | TRBV18 | - | TRBJ1-1
CASSRGGGYEQYF | TGTGCCAGCAGCCGAGGGGGGGGTTACGAGCAGTACTTC | - | TRBV9 | once | TRBJ2-7
CASSQDPGEQYF | TGTGCCAGCAGCCAGGATCCAGGCGAGCAGTACTTC | - | TRBV3-1/TRBV3-2 | - | TRBJ2-7
CASSTFSRRTLKWSTEAFF | TGTGCCAGCAGTACCTTTTCCAGAAGAACACTGAAGTGGAGTACTGAAGCTTTCTTT | - | TRBV28 | once | TRBJ1-1
CASSLAGSFVKLFF | TGTGCCAGCAGCTTAGCCGGTTCGTTTGTAAAACTGTTTTTT | - | TRBV5-5 | once | TRBJ1-4
CASAAGQGTSYEQYF | TGTGCTAGTGCCGCGGGACAGGGTACCTCCTACGAGCAGTACTTC | TRBD1 | TRBV12-5 | few | TRBJ2-7
CASSRGRASTDTQYF | TGTGCCAGCAGCCGGGGGAGGGCTAGCACAGATACGCAGTATTTT | TRBD2 | TRBV9 | - | TRBJ2-3
CASSTSAGELFF | TGTGCCAGCAGCACTAGCGCCGGGGAGCTGTTTTTT | TRBD2 | TRBV9 | - | TRBJ2-2
CASSQDRGTGGEQYF | TGTGCCAGCAGCCAAGATCGGGGGACAGGGGGCGAGCAGTACTTC | TRBD1 | TRBV4-2 | - | TRBJ2-7
CASGDGGYGYTF | TGTGCCAGCGGGGACGGGGGCTATGGCTACACCTTC | - | TRBV11-2 | - | TRBJ1-2
CASSQTGGFADTQYF | TGTGCCAGCAGCCAGACAGGGGGATTCGCAGATACGCAGTATTTT | TRBD1 | TRBV27 | - | TRBJ2-3
CASSLSPGTGSYNEQFF | TGTGCCAGCAGCTTGTCTCCCGGGACAGGGTCCTACAATGAGCAGTTCTTC | TRBD1 | TRBV5-6 | - | TRBJ2-1
CASSRDRMASGNTIYF | TGTGCCAGCAGCCGGGACAGGATGGCCTCTGGAAACACCATATATTTT | TRBD1 | TRBV5-4 | - | TRBJ1-3
CASSPTSGGLTDTQYF | TGCGCCAGCAGCCCCACATCGGGGGGCCTCACAGATACGCAGTATTTT | - | TRBV4-3 | few | TRBJ2-3